The 28 T cell receptor beta chains reported below all come from one sample, sequenced in a study of identical twins. TCRdb re-called the 5' RACE reads through MiXCR, storing one row per CDR3 protein. Of 500,000 or so distinct CDR3 sequences in the sample, 14% are singletons; the top ten hold 0.4% to 0.55%. The sample also formed part of further work on yellow fever vaccine responses in identical twins.

Input material: CD4+ T cells sorted from blood. The source of these receptors is a woman aged 18-29 years in good health.

This clonotype was detected a few times. The chain employs TRBV6-4 and TRBJ2-1, with TRBD2 matching over 7 bases. J gave up 2 bases and V 0 bases, and 4 bases lay outside the gene matches. Germline V gives CDR1 MRHNA, CDR2 SNTAGT. The CDR3 runs 16 residues. The CDR3 here is CASSDSRGGAYNEQFF. The CDR3 nucleotides read TGTGCCAGCAGTGACTCCCGCGGGGGAGCCTACAATGAGCAGTTCTTC.

The chain links TRBV11-1 to TRBJ2-1, with a possible D match to TRBD2 (6 bases). The CDR3 length is 15 residues. With 0 bases removed from V and 5 bases from J, the gap between germline ends came to 11 bases. From germline, CDR1 is SGHAT and CDR2 FQDESV (reference sequence). The CDR3 here is CASSLAGGTNNEQFF. CDR3 bases: TGTGCCAGCAGCTTAGCGGGAGGCACCAACAATGAGCAGTTCTTC.

The chain uses TRBV4-1 and TRBJ1-2; a weak D match, TRBD1 (5 bases). Germline V CDR1 and CDR2: MGHRA, YSYEKL. Trimming stripped 1 base from V and 2 bases from J, with 11 bases between. The CDR3 runs to 15 residues. CDR3 amino acids: CASSQVGGGNYGYTF. The CDR3 DNA sequence: TGCGCCAGCAGCCAAGTCGGGGGTGGAAACTATGGCTACACCTTC.

V is TRBV6-1 and J is TRBJ2-7; perhaps TRBD1 as D (5 bases). The ends were cut back, 6 bases at V and 4 bases at J, with 19 bases in the middle. The CDR3 extends over 15 amino acids. Looked up from germline, CDR1 is MNHNS and CDR2 is SASEGT. CDR3 sequence reads: CASSQPMTANYEQYF. In DNA, the CDR3 is TGTGCCAGCAGCCAACCTATGACAGCTAATTACGAGCAGTACTTC.

Only a few counts were recorded for this clonotype. The CDR3 coding sequence is TGTGCCAGCAATATTATTAATTCACCCCTCCACTTT. It is translated as CASNIINSPLHF. The chain uses TRBV28 and TRBJ1-6; no clear D gene. Looked up from germline, CDR1 is MDHEN and CDR2 is SYDVKM. This CDR3 region has 12 residues. The V and J ends lost 7 bases and 6 bases respectively, with 7 bases between them.

This clonotype has just a few counts. This chain uses TRBV28 with TRBJ2-4; D might be TRBD2 (6 bases). CDR1 is MDHEN and CDR2 is SYDVKM in the germline V gene. The CDR3 extends over 13 amino acids. V lost 5 bases and J lost 6, with 11 bases in between. In DNA, the CDR3 is TGTGCCAGCAGTAAGCCGGGAGTAAACATTCAGTACTTC. Translation: CASSKPGVNIQYF.

There are a few counts of this clonotype. The V gene is TRBV7-9, the J gene TRBJ1-3; tentatively, D is TRBD1 (5 bases). Trimming shortened V by 5 bases and J by 4 bases, and 18 bases separated the two germline ends. The CDR3 covers 16 residues. Germline CDR1 is SEHNR and CDR2 is FQNEAQ (reference sequence). The CDR3 sequence is CASSPRARAGGNTIYF. The CDR3 DNA reads TGTGCCAGCAGCCCGCGGGCCAGGGCTGGAGGAAACACCATATATTTT.

This clonotype has only a few counts. The chain joins TRBV10-3 to TRBJ1-2; D is ambiguous. Germline V gives CDR1 ENHRY, CDR2 SYGVKD. The CDR3 consists of 15 residues. The ends were cut back, 2 bases at V and 2 bases at J, with 12 bases in the middle. As DNA, the CDR3 is TGTGCCATCAGTGAGGCCGGGTTAGGGAACTATGGCTACACCTTC. Amino acids: CAISEAGLGNYGYTF.

This clonotype was counted at least ten times. The chain joins TRBV7-9 to TRBJ2-3, with TRBD2 identical over 13 bases. This CDR3 has 16 residues. J gave up 4 bases and V 1 base, and 2 bases lay outside the gene matches. Germline CDR1 reads SEHNR; CDR2 reads FQNEAQ (reference sequence). CDR3 residues: CASSLGLAGGADTQYF. The CDR3, as DNA: TGTGCCAGCAGCTTAGGACTAGCGGGAGGAGCAGATACGCAGTATTTT.

This clonotype was recorded a few times. V and J are TRBV20-1 and TRBJ2-7, with TRBD1 matching over 7 bases. The germline gives CDR1 DFQATT, CDR2 SNEGSKA (reference sequence). The CDR3 extends over 14 amino acids. V lost 7 bases, J lost 3 bases, and 12 bases stayed unmatched. CDR3 coding DNA: TGCAGTGTCCGGGACAGCCTTCTAAACTACGAGCAGTACTTC. Translation gives CSVRDSLLNYEQYF.

The V gene is TRBV29-1, the J gene TRBJ2-5, with 7 positions matching TRBD2. Germline loops: CDR1 SQVTM, CDR2 ANQGSEA. V lost 4 bases to trimming and J lost 4 bases; unmatched junction nucleotides: 9. The length of the CDR3 is 14 residues. The CDR3 sequence: CSVVGGGMRETQYF. The CDR3 DNA sequence: TGCAGCGTTGTTGGGGGGGGGATGAGAGAGACCCAGTACTTC. The full variable domain, completed using reference TRBV29-1 and TRBJ2-5, is SAVISQKPSRDICQRGTSLTIQCQVDSQVTMMFWYRQQPGQSLTLIATANQGSEATYESGFVIDKFPISRPNLTFSTLTVSNMSPEDSSIYLCSVVGGGMRETQYFGPGTRLLVL.

This clonotype was detected only once. This sequence joins TRBV2 and TRBJ2-1, with 9 positions matching TRBD2. CDR1 and CDR2 (germline): SNHLY, FYNNEI. V trimming: 3 bases; J trimming: 4 bases; junction bases outside the gene matches: 4. The CDR3 length is 15 residues. The CDR3 sequence is CASSDLLAGYNEQFF. The CDR3 region has the DNA TGTGCCAGCAGTGATTTACTAGCGGGTTACAATGAGCAGTTCTTC.

The V and J genes are TRBV20-1 and TRBJ2-1; D may be TRBD2 (5 bases). Trimming took off 4 bases at V and 2 bases at J, with 15 bases between the two ends. CDR3 length: 15 residues. Germline CDR1 DFQATT, CDR2 SNEGSKA (reference sequence). The DNA for the CDR3 is TGCAGTGCTATAGTCCCCACTAGGACCTACAATGAGCAGTTCTTC. Translated, it gives CSAIVPTRTYNEQFF.

The chain carries TRBV5-4 and TRBJ2-3; TRBD2 might be the D (7 bases). This CDR3 spans 16 amino acids. V gave up 1 base and J gave up 0 bases, with 12 bases separating them. CDR1 SGHNT and CDR2 YYREEE come from the germline V gene (reference sequence). The chain's CDR3 is CASSLLGGPSTDTQYF. The CDR3 nucleotides read TGTGCCAGCAGCTTGCTCGGGGGGCCAAGCACAGATACGCAGTATTTT.

This clonotype has more than one count but fewer than ten. The genes are TRBV3-1 and TRBJ1-5; possibly TRBD1 for D (5 bases). Germline V gene lookup returns CDR1 LGHDT and CDR2 YNNKEL (reference sequence). CDR3 length equals 13 residues. V gave up 0 bases and J gave up 11 bases, with 11 bases separating them. The CDR3 region has the DNA TGTGCCAGCAGCCAAGATTATGGGGGGACCCAGCATTTT. Protein: CASSQDYGGTQHF.

V usage is TRBV15 and J usage is TRBJ2-1, with a tentative D call TRBD2 (6 bases). The germline gives CDR1 LNHNV, CDR2 YYDKDF (reference sequence). The CDR3 is made up of 17 amino acids. Trimming removed 5 bases from V and 1 base from J, with 18 bases in between. As DNA, the CDR3 is TGTGCCACCAGCCACAAGCGGGCCCGGGGGTCCTACAATGAGCAGTTCTTC. Its translation is CATSHKRARGSYNEQFF.

The CDR3 bases are TGTGCCAGCAGCGGTCTAGCGGGGGGGCCATCGGATACGCAGTATTTT. Its protein product is CASSGLAGGPSDTQYF. This chain joins TRBV9 and TRBJ2-3, with 12 nucleotides matching TRBD2. The CDR3 is 16 amino acids. Germline V gene sequence: CDR1 SGDLS, CDR2 YYNGEE. The V gene end was trimmed by 3 bases and the J gene end by 6 bases; junction bases not matched to a gene: 8. The entire variable domain, with the rest obtained from reference TRBV9 and TRBJ2-3, is as follows: DSGVTQTPKHLITATGQRVTLRCSPRSGDLSVYWYQQSLDQGLQFLIQYYNGEERAKGNILERFSAQQFPDLHSELNLSSLELGDSALYFCASSGLAGGPSDTQYFGPGTRLTVL.

This clonotype was counted only a few times. This rearrangement joins TRBV28 to TRBJ2-7; no clear D gene. Germline CDR1 reads MDHEN; CDR2 reads SYDVKM. The CDR3 has 13 residues. The germline V and J ends were trimmed by 1 base and 7 bases, with 11 bases remaining between them. CDR3 DNA sequence: TGTGCCAGCAGTTTATCGCAGAAGAGGGAGCAGTACTTC. This codes for CASSLSQKREQYF.

V gene TRBV19 combines with J gene TRBJ2-2; D is unclear. The V end lost 7 bases, the J end lost 5 bases, and 14 bases lay between the germline ends. This CDR3 has 14 amino acids. CDR1 and CDR2 (germline): LNHDA, SQIVND (reference sequence). The CDR3 loop reads CASNIPGLTGELFF. CDR3 coding DNA: TGTGCCAGTAACATCCCAGGTTTGACCGGGGAGCTGTTTTTT.

This clonotype was picked up a small number of times. This chain links TRBV28 with TRBJ1-2, with D tentatively TRBD1 (5 bases). The ends were cut back, 6 bases at V and 6 bases at J, with 11 bases in the middle. This CDR3 is 12 amino acids long. The germline V gene has CDR1 MDHEN and CDR2 SYDVKM. CDR3 coding DNA: TGTGCCAGCAGAACACAGGTGGATGGCTACACCTTC. Protein: CASRTQVDGYTF.

This clonotype was seen only a few times. The chain combines TRBV5-1 with TRBJ2-5, with TRBD1 as a possible D gene (6 bases). V was shortened by 4 bases and J by 5 bases, with 12 bases between the two germline ends. CDR1 and CDR2 (germline): SGHRS, YFSETQ. This CDR3 comprises 13 residues. In DNA, the CDR3 is TGCGCCAGCAGCCCCGGACAGTTTGAGACCCAGTACTTC. Protein: CASSPGQFETQYF.

This chain joins TRBV28 and TRBJ2-2, with TRBD1 identical over 8 bases. CDR3 length: 16 residues. The germline V gene has CDR1 MDHEN and CDR2 SYDVKM. Trimming cost V 5 bases and J 4 bases; bases outside gene matches: 9. DNA for the CDR3: TGTGCCAGCAGTCGAAGCAGGGGGCGCATCACCGGGGAGCTGTTTTTT. Its translation: CASSRSRGRITGELFF.

In its sample, this clonotype was seen a few times. The chain uses TRBV9 and TRBJ1-6; D call uncertain. CDR1 is SGDLS, CDR2 YYNGEE, per germline. The V end was cut by 4 bases, the J end by 5 bases, with 13 bases between. The CDR3 runs 15 residues. The CDR3 is CASSPRAQDNSPLHF. CDR3 sequence (DNA): TGTGCCAGCAGCCCACGGGCACAAGATAATTCACCCCTCCACTTT.

This clonotype appeared a few times. This sequence joins TRBV9 and TRBJ2-1, with 8 bases matching TRBD2. CDR1 and CDR2 from the germline V gene are SGDLS and YYNGEE. V lost 0 bases to trimming and J lost 4 bases; unmatched junction nucleotides: 9. The CDR3 has 17 residues. CDR3: CASSVAAGARKYNEQFF. As DNA, the CDR3 is TGTGCCAGCAGCGTAGCAGCGGGGGCGAGGAAATACAATGAGCAGTTCTTC.

This clonotype was detected a few times. This CDR3 reads CASSLGGVEKLFF. CDR3 DNA sequence: TGTGCCAGCAGCTTGGGAGGGGTTGAAAAACTGTTTTTT. This chain connects TRBV7-9 to TRBJ1-4; D is perhaps TRBD1 (5 bases). The V end lost 3 bases, the J end lost 7 bases, and 9 bases lay between the germline ends. This CDR3 is 13 amino acids long. Germline CDR1 is SEHNR and CDR2 is FQNEAQ (reference sequence).

This clonotype has only a few counts. The chain employs TRBV3-1 and TRBJ2-4; 7 nucleotides line up with TRBD1. Germline CDR1 LGHDT, CDR2 YNNKEL (reference sequence). Trimming at V came to 0 bases and at J to 8 bases, leaving 16 bases not matched to a gene. This CDR3 has 18 residues. CDR3 sequence reads: CASSQEGRQGAIMYIQYF. Here the CDR3 DNA reads TGTGCCAGCAGCCAAGAGGGAAGACAGGGAGCGATAATGTACATTCAGTACTTC.

This clonotype was counted only a few times. The CDR3 reads CASSLLTSGDTQYF. The CDR3, as DNA: TGCGCCAGCAGCTTGCTGACTAGCGGAGATACGCAGTATTTT. The genes are TRBV5-1 and TRBJ2-3, with TRBD2 identical over 9 bases. Unmatched junction bases numbered 2, after V lost 1 base and J lost 5 bases. The CDR3 has 14 residues. Germline CDR1 reads SGHRS; CDR2 reads YFSETQ.

This clonotype occurred a few times. This chain uses TRBV5-1 with TRBJ2-5, with D maybe TRBD2 (5 bases). This CDR3 has 13 amino acids. With 0 bases removed from V and 5 bases from J, the gap between germline ends came to 8 bases. Germline-derived CDR1 and CDR2 are SGHRS and YFSETQ. The CDR3 coding sequence is TGCGCCAGCAGCTTGGCGAGGGTGGAGACCCAGTACTTC. Amino acids: CASSLARVETQYF. Based on the CDR3 plus reference TRBV5-1 and TRBJ2-5, the full variable domain is KAGVTQTPRYLIKTRGQQVTLSCSPISGHRSVSWYQQTPGQGLQFLFEYFSETQRNKGNFPGRFSGRQFSNSRSEMNVSTLELGDSALYLCASSLARVETQYFGPGTRLLVL.